The T cell receptor (beta chain) described here comes from a study of control samples from healthy donors and cancer patients. With V trimmed by 5 bases and J by 4 bases, 8 bases remained unmatched. Germline V gives CDR1 KGHDR, CDR2 SFDVKD. The CDR3 spans 16 residues. Libraries were prepared by immunoSEQ multiplex PCR; TCRdb keeps only in-frame clonotypes and omits some of them. Of 30,000 to 40,000 clones listed, around 88% are singletons. The sequenced sample consisted of PBMCs. This TCR was sampled from a woman aged 60 to 75 with lung cancer. This rearrangement joins TRBV24-1 to TRBJ2-1, with 9 nucleotides matching TRBD1. In nucleotides, the CDR3 is TGTGCCACCAGTGGTTCGCCGGGACAGGGATACAATGAGCAGTTCTTC. It yields the protein CATSGSPGQGYNEQFF.